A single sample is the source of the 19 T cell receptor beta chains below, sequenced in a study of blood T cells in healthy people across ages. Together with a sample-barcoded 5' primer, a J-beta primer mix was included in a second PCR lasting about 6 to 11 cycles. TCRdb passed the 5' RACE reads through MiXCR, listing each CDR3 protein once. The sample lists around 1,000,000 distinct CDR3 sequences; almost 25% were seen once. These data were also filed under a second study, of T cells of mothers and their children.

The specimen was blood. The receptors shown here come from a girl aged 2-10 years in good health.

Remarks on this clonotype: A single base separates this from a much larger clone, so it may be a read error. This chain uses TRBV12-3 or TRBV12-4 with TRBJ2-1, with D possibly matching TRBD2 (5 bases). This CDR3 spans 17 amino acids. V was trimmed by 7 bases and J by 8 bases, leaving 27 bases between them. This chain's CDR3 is CASTTDLSEGPVDEQFF. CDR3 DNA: TGTGCCAGCACGACGGACTTGAGCGAAGGTCCAGTGGATGAGCAGTTCTTC.

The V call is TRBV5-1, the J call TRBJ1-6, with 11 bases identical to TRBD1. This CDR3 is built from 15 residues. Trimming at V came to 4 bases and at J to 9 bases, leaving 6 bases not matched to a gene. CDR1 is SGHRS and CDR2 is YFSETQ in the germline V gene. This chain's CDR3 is CASSPPGQGGSPLHF. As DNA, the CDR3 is TGCGCCAGCAGCCCACCGGGACAGGGGGGTTCACCCCTCCACTTT.

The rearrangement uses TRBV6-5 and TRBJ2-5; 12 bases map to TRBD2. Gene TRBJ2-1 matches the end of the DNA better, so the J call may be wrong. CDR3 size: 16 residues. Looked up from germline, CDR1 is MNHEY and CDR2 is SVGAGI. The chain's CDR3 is CASSYSGLAGNNEQFF. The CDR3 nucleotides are TGTGCCAGCAGTTACTCAGGACTAGCGGGAAACAATGAGCAGTTCTTC.

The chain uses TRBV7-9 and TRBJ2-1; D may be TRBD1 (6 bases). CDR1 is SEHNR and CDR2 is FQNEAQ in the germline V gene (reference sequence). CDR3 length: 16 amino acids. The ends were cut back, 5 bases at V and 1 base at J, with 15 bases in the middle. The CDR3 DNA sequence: TGTGCCAGCAGCCACACCGAGGGGGTATCCTACAATGAGCAGTTCTTC. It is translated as CASSHTEGVSYNEQFF.

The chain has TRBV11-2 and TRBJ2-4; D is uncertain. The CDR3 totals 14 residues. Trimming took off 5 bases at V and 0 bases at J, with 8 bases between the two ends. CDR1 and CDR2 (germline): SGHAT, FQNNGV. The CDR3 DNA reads TGTGCCAGCAGCAGGGCACTAGCCAAAAACATTCAGTACTTC. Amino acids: CASSRALAKNIQYF.

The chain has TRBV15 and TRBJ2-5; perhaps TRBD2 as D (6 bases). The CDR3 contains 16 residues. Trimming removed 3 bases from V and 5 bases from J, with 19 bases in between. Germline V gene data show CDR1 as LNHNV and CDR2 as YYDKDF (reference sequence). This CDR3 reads CATSRVGTPGVETQYF. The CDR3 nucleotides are TGTGCCACCAGCAGGGTTGGTACTCCGGGGGTCGAGACCCAGTACTTC. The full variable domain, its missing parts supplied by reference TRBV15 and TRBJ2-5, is DAMVIQNPRYQVTQFGKPVTLSCSQTLNHNVMYWYQQKSSQAPKLLFHYYDKDFNNEADTPDNFQSRRPNTSFCFLDIRSPGLGDTAMYLCATSRVGTPGVETQYFGPGTRLLVL.

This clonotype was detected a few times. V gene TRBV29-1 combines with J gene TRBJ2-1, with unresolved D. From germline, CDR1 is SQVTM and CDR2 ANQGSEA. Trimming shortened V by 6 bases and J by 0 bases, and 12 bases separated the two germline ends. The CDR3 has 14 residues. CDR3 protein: CSVLRESSYNEQFF. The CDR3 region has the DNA TGCAGCGTACTAAGGGAAAGCTCCTACAATGAGCAGTTCTTC.

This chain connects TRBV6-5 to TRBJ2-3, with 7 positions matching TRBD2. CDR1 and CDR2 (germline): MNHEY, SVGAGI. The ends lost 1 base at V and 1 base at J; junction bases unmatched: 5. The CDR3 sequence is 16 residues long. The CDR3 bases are TGTGCCAGCAGTTACTGGCGGGAGAGAGGCACAGATACGCAGTATTTT. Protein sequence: CASSYWRERGTDTQYF.

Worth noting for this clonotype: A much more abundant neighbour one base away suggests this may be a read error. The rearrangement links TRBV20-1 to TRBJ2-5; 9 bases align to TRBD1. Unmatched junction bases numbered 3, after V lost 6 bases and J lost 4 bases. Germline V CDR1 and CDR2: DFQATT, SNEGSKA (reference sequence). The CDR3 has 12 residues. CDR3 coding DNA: TGCAGTGCCGGGACAGGGATAGAGACCCAGTACTTC. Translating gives CSAGTGIETQYF.

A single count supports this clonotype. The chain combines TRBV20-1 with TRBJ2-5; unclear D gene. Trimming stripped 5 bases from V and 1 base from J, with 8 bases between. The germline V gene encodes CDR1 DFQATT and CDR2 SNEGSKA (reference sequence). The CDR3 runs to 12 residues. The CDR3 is CSALVFQETQYF. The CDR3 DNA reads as TGCAGTGCTTTAGTTTTCCAAGAGACCCAGTACTTC.

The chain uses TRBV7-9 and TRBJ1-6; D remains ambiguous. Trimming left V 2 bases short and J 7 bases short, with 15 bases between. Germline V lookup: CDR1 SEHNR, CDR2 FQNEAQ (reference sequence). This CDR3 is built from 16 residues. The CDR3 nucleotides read TGTGCCAGCAGCTTATTGGAATCGCCGTTCAATTCACCCCTCCACTTT. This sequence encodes CASSLLESPFNSPLHF.

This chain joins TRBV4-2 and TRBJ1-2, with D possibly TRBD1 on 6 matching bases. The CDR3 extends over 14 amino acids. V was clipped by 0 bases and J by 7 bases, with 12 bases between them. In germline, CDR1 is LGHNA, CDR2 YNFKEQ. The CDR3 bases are TGTGCCAGCAGCCAAGAAAGGGGGAGGATTGGCTACACCTTC. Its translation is CASSQERGRIGYTF.

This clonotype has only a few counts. The CDR3, as DNA: TGCGCCAGCAGCCAACGGAGGGCGGGGGAGACCCAGTACTTC. It translates to CASSQRRAGETQYF. The chain carries TRBV4-1 and TRBJ2-1, with D perhaps TRBD2 (6 bases). The J call is in doubt because the DNA end fits TRBJ2-5 better. The CDR3 spans 14 residues. CDR1 MGHRA and CDR2 YSYEKL come from the germline V gene.

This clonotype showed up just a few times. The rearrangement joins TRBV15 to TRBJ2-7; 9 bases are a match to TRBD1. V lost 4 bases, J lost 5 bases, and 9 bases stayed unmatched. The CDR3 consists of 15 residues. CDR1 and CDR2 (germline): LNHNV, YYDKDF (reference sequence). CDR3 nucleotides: TGTGCCACCAGCATAATACAGGGGGCGCTTCACGAGCAGTACTTC. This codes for CATSIIQGALHEQYF.

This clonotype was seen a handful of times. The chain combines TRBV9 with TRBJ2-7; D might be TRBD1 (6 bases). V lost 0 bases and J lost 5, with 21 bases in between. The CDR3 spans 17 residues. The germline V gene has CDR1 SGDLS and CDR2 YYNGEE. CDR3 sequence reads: CASSVGARGLGWDEQYF. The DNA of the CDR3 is TGTGCCAGCAGCGTAGGGGCCAGGGGCCTCGGGTGGGACGAGCAGTACTTC.

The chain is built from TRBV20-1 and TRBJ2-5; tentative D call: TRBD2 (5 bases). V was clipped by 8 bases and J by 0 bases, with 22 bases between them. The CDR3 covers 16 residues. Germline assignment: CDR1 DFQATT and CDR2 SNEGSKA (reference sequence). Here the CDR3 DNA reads TGCAGTCCCTCCCGGGGTGCCCCGACGTACCAAGAGACCCAGTACTTC. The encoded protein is CSPSRGAPTYQETQYF.

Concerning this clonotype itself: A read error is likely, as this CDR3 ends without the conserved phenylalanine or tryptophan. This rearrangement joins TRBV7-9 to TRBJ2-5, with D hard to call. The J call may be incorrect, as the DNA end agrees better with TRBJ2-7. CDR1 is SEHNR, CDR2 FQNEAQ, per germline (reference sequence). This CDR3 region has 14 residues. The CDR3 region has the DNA TGTGCCAGCAGCTTAGCGAAACTGAATTACGAGCAGTACCTC. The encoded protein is CASSLAKLNYEQYL.

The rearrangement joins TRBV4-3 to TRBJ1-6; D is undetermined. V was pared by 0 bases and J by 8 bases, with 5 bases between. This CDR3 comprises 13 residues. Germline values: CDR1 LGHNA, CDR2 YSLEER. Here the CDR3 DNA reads TGCGCCAGCAGCCAAGACACCCATTCACCCCTCCACTTT. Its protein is CASSQDTHSPLHF.

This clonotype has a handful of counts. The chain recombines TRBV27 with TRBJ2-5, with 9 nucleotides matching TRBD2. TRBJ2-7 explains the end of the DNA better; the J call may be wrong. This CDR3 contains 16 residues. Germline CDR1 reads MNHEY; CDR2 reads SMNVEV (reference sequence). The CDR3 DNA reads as TGTGCCAGCAGGCGTGGCCATAGCGGGAGTTACTACGAGCAGTACTTC. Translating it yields CASRRGHSGSYYEQYF.